These T cell receptor beta chains were read from a single sample in a study of vaccination effects on CD4 cells after COVID-19. The table came from immunoSEQ multiplex PCR; TCRdb's copy has only in-frame clones and leaves some out. This table holds under 80,000 clones, more than 65% found once. These TCRs' antigens remain unknown. The sequencing here drew on CD4+ T cells from PBMCs cultured with HIV peptides, taken before COVID-19 vaccination. The source is a human donor who had a prior SARS-CoV-2 infection. Both conserved end residues are part of each CDR3.

>TRBV18
CASSPGQTGETQYF
>TRBV7-2
CASSSSIYEQYF
>TRBV5-6
CASSIRDRGYEQYF
>TRBV10-3
CAISERTGGGRVAYEQYF
>TRBV18
CASSPLSSTDTQYF
>TRBV3-1/TRBV3-2
CASSQEDRPYEQYF
>TRBV5-4
CASSLGLASSEQFF
>TRBV19
CASSERGTETYEQYF
>TRBV6-5
CASSYSGAGYGYGYTF
>TRBV10-3
CAIGGFTQGVETQYF
>TRBV2
CASSVGRLGEKLFF
>TRBV6-5
CASSSQGNYGYTF
>TRBV6-5
CASRPLAGRYNEQFF
>TRBV27
CASSRGGYGYTF
>TRBV7-3
CASSFAGAEYNEQFF
>TRBV4-3
CASSQHVRETDTQYF
>TRBV5-4
CASSISVEDIQYF
>TRBV9
CASSVTGNSYEQYF
>TRBV9
CASSATGYYGYTF
>TRBV6-4
CASSDSGDSPLHF
>TRBV6-5
CASSLSVGTYNSPLHF
>TRBV30
CAWSPNRASSGNTIYF
>TRBV5-1
CASRTSYSGNTIYF
>TRBV5-4
CASSMNRDRGIDEQFF
>TRBV20-1
CSARVPETQYF
>TRBV5-1
CASSLLAGDGDTQYF
>TRBV5-1
CASSGGPMNTEAFF
>TRBV6-2/TRBV6-3
CASSYPLGSGANVLTF
>TRBV2
CASSEYGGGSNQPQHF
>TRBV9
CASSSQGSYNEQFF
>TRBV7-2
CASSSNRVTEAFF
>TRBV27
CASRKDRNTEAFF
>TRBV2
CASSVETDSYEQYF
>TRBV5-1
CASSLDPMSSYNEQFF
>TRBV7-6
CASSLAPTDTQYF
>TRBV11-3
CASSFPGGLTGELFF
>TRBV6-2/TRBV6-3
CASSYAGGETEAFF
>TRBV7-8
CASSSPLGRGTDTQYF
>TRBV6-1
CASSERDGYNEQFF
>TRBV30
CARPLDFPYEQYF
>TRBV11-3
CASSPDRVGNQPQHF
>TRBV27
CASRKSGGLFF
>TRBV2
CASSPMLPQPQHF
>TRBV18
CATSDSFTDTQYF
>TRBV29-1
CSAGFWGLYEQYF
>TRBV7-2
CASSPGQGEVSIQYF
>TRBV18
CASSPPGSQRAYEQYF
>TRBV5-4
CASSPSAAAFSYEQYF